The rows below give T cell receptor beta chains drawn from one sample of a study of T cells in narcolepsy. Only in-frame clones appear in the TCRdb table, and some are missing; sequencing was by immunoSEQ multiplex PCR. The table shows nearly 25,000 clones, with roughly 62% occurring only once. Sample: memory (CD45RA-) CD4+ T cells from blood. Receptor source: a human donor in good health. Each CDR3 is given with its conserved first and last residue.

cdr3_aa: CAWSALAGGVTDTQYF; v_call: TRBV30
cdr3_aa: CASSPDSKNIQYF; v_call: TRBV7-2
cdr3_aa: CASRSGTSNTEAFF; v_call: TRBV6-1
cdr3_aa: CAASGKGTGLNTEAFF; v_call: TRBV10-3
cdr3_aa: CASSLQGSEAFF; v_call: TRBV7-9
cdr3_aa: CASSVASSSYEQYF; v_call: TRBV9
cdr3_aa: CASSYPSGGAPGELFF; v_call: TRBV11-2
cdr3_aa: CASSLGASGTYEQYF; v_call: TRBV6-5
cdr3_aa: CASSQVQGTTEAFF; v_call: TRBV4-1
cdr3_aa: CASSLEGRGRNEQFF; v_call: TRBV5-4
cdr3_aa: CASSRGGLNYGYTF; v_call: TRBV4-1
cdr3_aa: CASSRQQGAQGNTIYF; v_call: TRBV5-4
cdr3_aa: CASSYRGGYEQYF; v_call: TRBV6-5
cdr3_aa: CASSVDPSASSGELFF; v_call: TRBV9
cdr3_aa: CAWKGPGGGETQYF; v_call: TRBV30
cdr3_aa: CATSANFVGQETQYF; v_call: TRBV15
cdr3_aa: CASSNGDRNYEQYF; v_call: TRBV19
cdr3_aa: CASSQRELFF; v_call: TRBV4-1
cdr3_aa: CASSLGLAGKETQYF; v_call: TRBV7-7
cdr3_aa: CASTPGQGTRGRETQYF; v_call: TRBV27
cdr3_aa: CASSFQDGGGNEKLFF; v_call: TRBV18
cdr3_aa: CASGKKENTEAFF; v_call: TRBV6-1
cdr3_aa: CASSQTGTSQETQYF; v_call: TRBV7-3
cdr3_aa: CASSQDVGRDSPLHF; v_call: TRBV4-2
cdr3_aa: CASSLYRPGNTIYF; v_call: TRBV7-2